The 26 T cell receptor beta chains presented below share a single source sample, sequenced in a study of breast tumors, draining lymph nodes, adjacent tissues. Axillary draining lymph nodes of breast cancer patients supplied the node samples. MiXCR, run by TCRdb on the multiplex PCR reads, gives a single entry per CDR3 protein. The table includes fewer than 140,000 distinct CDR3 sequences, about 31% detected once. The sample was axillary lymph node tissue. The receptors derive from a female donor with breast cancer. Some clones in this sample may be carry-over from other donors' samples.

This clonotype was detected many times. CDR3 coding DNA: TGCAGTGCTAGAGAGGGGACTTCAGCGGGAAACATTCAGTACTTC. Residues: CSAREGTSAGNIQYF. This chain links TRBV20-1 with TRBJ2-4; D is possibly TRBD2 (6 bases). Germline CDR1 reads DFQATT; CDR2 reads SNEGSKA (reference sequence). The CDR3 covers 15 residues. The V gene lost 0 bases and the J gene lost 6 bases, with 15 bases spanning the gap.

The sample holds many counts of this clonotype. The rearrangement uses TRBV7-9 and TRBJ2-1; 7 bases are a match to TRBD2. V was pared by 3 bases and J by 9 bases, with 14 bases of the junction left unmatched. Germline V gives CDR1 SEHNR, CDR2 FQNEAQ (reference sequence). The CDR3 totals 16 residues. CDR3: CASSLGIAGPRSEQFF. DNA for the CDR3: TGTGCCAGCAGCTTGGGCATAGCGGGTCCGCGAAGTGAGCAGTTCTTC.

This clonotype was seen a handful of times. The chain joins TRBV29-1 to TRBJ1-2; 7 bases line up with TRBD1. This CDR3 is built from 14 residues. CDR1 is SQVTM, CDR2 ANQGSEA, per germline. V was clipped by 7 bases and J by 5 bases; unmatched bases: 13. The CDR3 reads CSAGNSDRDYGYTF. In nucleotides, the CDR3 is TGCAGCGCCGGAAACAGCGACAGGGATTATGGCTACACCTTC.

This clonotype was seen repeatedly, ten times or more. This chain links TRBV19 with TRBJ1-6, with TRBD1 matching 7 bases. V lost 6 bases and J lost 10; bases outside the gene matches: 9. The CDR3 has 14 residues. The germline V gene encodes CDR1 LNHDA and CDR2 SQIVND (reference sequence). DNA for the CDR3: TGTGCCAGTAGCGTGGACAGGTTGGGGTCACCCCTCCACTTT. Residues: CASSVDRLGSPLHF.

As for this clonotype: Possible read error: a much larger clone is one base away. This chain uses TRBV9 with TRBJ2-4; D perhaps matches TRBD1 (6 bases). Trimming removed 7 bases from V and 10 bases from J, with 21 bases in between. CDR3 length: 14 residues. Per germline, CDR1 SGDLS and CDR2 YYNGEE. The CDR3 DNA reads as TGTGCCAGCGGTGAGCCCAAACAGGGCGGAATTCAGTACTTC. It yields the protein CASGEPKQGGIQYF. Complete variable domain (other parts from reference TRBV9 and TRBJ2-4): DSGVTQTPKHLITATGQRVTLRCSPRSGDLSVYWYQQSLDQGLQFLIQYYNGEERAKGNILERFSAQQFPDLHSELNLSSLELGDSALYFCASGEPKQGGIQYFGAGTRLSVL.

This clonotype turned up a few times. The chain links TRBV27 to TRBJ2-2, with 13 positions matching TRBD2. The CDR3 contains 18 residues. Germline-derived CDR1 and CDR2 are MNHEY and SMNVEV (reference sequence). V trimming: 5 bases; J trimming: 5 bases; junction bases outside the gene matches: 11. CDR3 sequence: CASSTRTSGRGRTGELFF. DNA of the CDR3: TGTGCCAGCAGTACCCGGACTAGCGGGAGAGGTCGGACCGGGGAGCTGTTTTTT.

The chain uses TRBV2 and TRBJ2-7; a possible D gene is TRBD1 (8 bases). The CDR3 spans 16 residues. Deletions cut 4 bases from V and 3 bases from J, with 19 bases between. Germline CDR1 reads SNHLY; CDR2 reads FYNNEI. CDR3 protein: CASSATGGGKNYEQYF. CDR3 in DNA: TGTGCCAGCAGTGCTACAGGGGGGGGGAAGAACTACGAGCAGTACTTC.

The V and J genes are TRBV7-3 and TRBJ2-3, with D possibly called TRBD1 or TRBD2 (6 bases each). Germline values: CDR1 SGHTA, CDR2 FQGTGA. Trimming took off 3 bases at V and 7 bases at J, with 23 bases between the two ends. This CDR3 is built from 17 residues. CDR3 DNA sequence: TGTGCCAGCAGCTTGGGGGGCGGGGTAATAAACATCCATACGCAGTATTTT. This gives the protein CASSLGGGVINIHTQYF.

This clonotype was seen at least ten times. The chain is built from TRBV7-9 and TRBJ1-4, with 9 bases that match TRBD1. Germline assignment: CDR1 SEHNR and CDR2 FQNEAQ (reference sequence). The V gene end was trimmed by 5 bases and the J gene end by 2 bases; junction bases not matched to a gene: 6. The CDR3 totals 16 residues. CDR3 sequence reads: CASSQDRGGTNEKLFF. DNA of the CDR3: TGTGCCAGCAGCCAGGACAGGGGAGGCACTAATGAAAAACTGTTTTTT. The whole variable domain, filled in from reference TRBV7-9 and TRBJ1-4, reads DTGVSQNPRHKITKRGQNVTFRCDPISEHNRLYWYRQTLGQGPEFLTYFQNEAQLEKSRLLSDRFSAERPKGSFSTLEIQRTEQGDSAMYLCASSQDRGGTNEKLFFGSGTQLSVL.

This clonotype was detected a few times. V is TRBV20-1 and J is TRBJ1-1; 9 bases map to TRBD1. From germline, CDR1 is DFQATT and CDR2 SNEGSKA (reference sequence). V was clipped by 5 bases and J by 2 bases; unmatched bases: 6. The CDR3 totals 14 residues. The CDR3, as DNA: TGCAGTGCTTTACAGGGGGCGGGAAACACTGAAGCTTTCTTT. Amino acids: CSALQGAGNTEAFF.

This clonotype was counted ten times or more. The chain recombines TRBV6-1 with TRBJ2-7, with D tentatively TRBD2 (7 bases). V was clipped by 0 bases and J by 7 bases, with 19 bases between them. There are 16 residues in the CDR3. Germline CDR1 reads MNHNS; CDR2 reads SASEGT. The DNA for the CDR3 is TGTGCCAGCAGTGAAGCGCTTCGAGGGGGGGCGATTGAGCAGTACTTC. The encoded protein is CASSEALRGGAIEQYF.

The sample holds many counts of this clonotype. A single base separates this from a much larger clone, so it may be a read error. This CDR3 reads CASSATLSGRTSSTYNEQFF. DNA for the CDR3: TGTGCCAGCAGCGCTACGCTAAGCGGGAGGACCTCCTCCACCTACAATGAGCAGTTCTTC. The rearrangement uses TRBV9 and TRBJ2-1; 9 bases align to TRBD2. The germline V gene encodes CDR1 SGDLS and CDR2 YYNGEE. V dropped 3 bases and J dropped 2; count of bases not matched to a gene: 18. The CDR3 is made up of 20 amino acids.

This clonotype was counted at least ten times. The CDR3 here is CASSPRDSNQPQHF. The CDR3 coding sequence is TGTGCCAGCAGTCCCCGGGACAGCAATCAGCCCCAGCATTTT. The chain has TRBV28 and TRBJ1-5, with D possibly TRBD1 on 5 matching bases. V lost 5 bases to trimming and J lost 1 base, with 9 bases between them. Germline lookup yields CDR1 MDHEN and CDR2 SYDVKM. This CDR3 is built from 14 residues.

There are many counts of this clonotype. J is TRBJ1-5 and V is TRBV10-3, with D perhaps TRBD1 (5 bases). The CDR3 sequence is 16 residues long. Germline V CDR1 and CDR2: ENHRY, SYGVKD. V gave up 3 bases and J gave up 1 base, with 13 bases separating them. CDR3 sequence: CAISDSGGTSNQPQHF. The CDR3 coding sequence is TGTGCCATCAGTGATAGCGGGGGAACAAGCAATCAGCCCCAGCATTTT.

Ten or more counts support this clonotype. This sequence joins TRBV19 and TRBJ2-2; D possibly corresponds to TRBD1 (5 bases). V was pared by 5 bases and J by 3 bases, with 7 bases between. The CDR3 covers 13 residues. Germline CDR1 and CDR2: LNHDA and SQIVND (reference sequence). CDR3 nucleotides: TGTGCCAGTAGTCAACAGGACACCGGGGAGCTGTTTTTT. Protein sequence: CASSQQDTGELFF.

This clonotype has at least ten counts. The chain recombines TRBV6-5 with TRBJ2-3, with 8 nucleotides matching TRBD2. CDR1 MNHEY and CDR2 SVGAGI come from the germline V gene. The CDR3 contains 15 residues. The J segment lost 4 bases and the V segment lost 5 bases, leaving 8 bases of the junction unmatched. For the CDR3, the DNA is TGTGCCAGCAGTCACGGGTTAGCGGGGTCAGATACGCAGTATTTT. This codes for CASSHGLAGSDTQYF.

This clonotype has ten or more counts. V is TRBV2 and J is TRBJ2-1; D gene unclear. The CDR3 is 11 residues long. CDR1 SNHLY and CDR2 FYNNEI come from the germline V gene. V lost 6 bases and J lost 5, with 5 bases in between. The CDR3: CASSLNNEQFF. Here the CDR3 DNA reads TGTGCCAGCAGCCTTAACAATGAGCAGTTCTTC.

Notes on this clonotype: Being one base from a much bigger clone, this may be a read error. The chain uses TRBV9 and TRBJ2-5; TRBD1 matches 12 bases. CDR1 and CDR2 from the germline V gene are SGDLS and YYNGEE. The CDR3 runs to 14 residues. CDR3 in amino acids: CASSVGTGGNIQCF. The CDR3 bases are TGTGCCAGCAGCGTTGGGACAGGGGGCAACATTCAGTGCTTC.

Points on this clonotype: Just one base apart from a much larger clone, this may be a read error. The chain recombines TRBV6-5 with TRBJ2-1; TRBD2 matches 13 bases. CDR1 and CDR2 (germline): MNHEY, SVGAGI. The CDR3 covers 13 residues. V lost 10 bases, J lost 9 bases, and 6 bases stayed unmatched. CDR3 loop: CATGLAGDSEQFF. The CDR3 DNA reads as TGTGCCACCGGACTAGCGGGAGACAGTGAGCAGTTCTTC.

At least ten counts were recorded for this clonotype. The chain employs TRBV30 and TRBJ2-1, with 10 bases matching TRBD2. CDR3 size: 14 residues. Germline lookup yields CDR1 GTSNPN and CDR2 SVGIG (reference sequence). V lost 4 bases to trimming and J lost 0 bases; unmatched junction nucleotides: 0. CDR3 DNA sequence: TGTGCCTGGACTAGCGGGAGCTCCTACAATGAGCAGTTCTTC. It yields the protein CAWTSGSSYNEQFF.

This clonotype was seen repeatedly, ten times or more. The J gene is TRBJ1-6, the V gene TRBV2, with D perhaps matching TRBD1 (6 bases). V was cut by 5 bases and J by 7 bases, with 12 bases left in between. The CDR3 covers 14 residues. Per germline, CDR1 SNHLY and CDR2 FYNNEI. Here the CDR3 reads CASSQQGGNSPLHF. The CDR3 nucleotides read TGTGCCAGCAGTCAACAGGGTGGGAATTCACCCCTCCACTTT.

This clonotype was detected ten times or more. This chain joins TRBV15 and TRBJ2-7, with TRBD2 identical over 13 bases. The germline V gene has CDR1 LNHNV and CDR2 YYDKDF (reference sequence). The CDR3 length is 18 residues. Trimming cost V 1 base and J 1 base; bases outside gene matches: 7. The chain's CDR3 is CATSRGTSGSSTSYEQYF. CDR3 bases: TGTGCCACCAGCAGAGGGACTAGCGGGAGCTCTACTTCCTACGAGCAGTACTTC.

On this clonotype: Since no conserved phenylalanine or tryptophan closes the CDR3, a read error is the likely cause. The chain employs TRBV7-3 and TRBJ2-1; 15 bases align to TRBD2. V was clipped by 4 bases and J by 9 bases; unmatched bases: 4. CDR1 SGHTA and CDR2 FQGTGA come from the germline V gene. This CDR3 spans 15 amino acids. The CDR3 here is CASSWGLAGGSEQFL. CDR3 in DNA: TGTGCCAGCAGCTGGGGACTAGCGGGGGGCAGTGAGCAGTTCCTC.

As for this clonotype: The junction does not match germline at one end; this may be a read error. The V and J genes are TRBV18 and TRBJ2-1; TRBD2 agrees at 9 bases. Germline-derived CDR1 and CDR2 are KGHSH and LQKENI. CDR3 size: 15 residues. CDR3 region: CASSPLAGESNEQFF. In DNA, the CDR3 is TGTGCCAGCTCCCCACTAGCGGGCGAGTCGAATGAGCAGTTCTTC.

This clonotype came up many times. The chain is built from TRBV29-1 and TRBJ1-3; no definite D call. Germline loops: CDR1 SQVTM, CDR2 ANQGSEA. This CDR3 is 12 amino acids long. Trimming took 7 bases from V and 0 from J, leaving 7 bases between them. CDR3 protein: CSGASSGNTIYF. Here the CDR3 DNA reads TGCAGCGGGGCCTCCTCTGGAAACACCATATATTTT.

Many counts were recorded for this clonotype. The genes are TRBV5-8 and TRBJ1-5, with D possibly TRBD1 on 6 matching bases. The CDR3 runs to 14 residues. Trimming took off 0 bases at V and 7 bases at J, with 11 bases between the two ends. The germline CDR1 and CDR2 sequences are SGHTS and YDEGEE. The CDR3 is CASSLGTVRQPQHF. CDR3 DNA sequence: TGTGCCAGCAGCTTGGGGACAGTCCGACAGCCCCAGCATTTT.